A single T cell receptor beta chain is shown here with its context. This sample is part of a study of blood T cell repertoires in COVID-19. Study context: Sources were T cells, B-cell-depleted T cells, or PBMCs; the material itself was cDNA or gDNA.

TCRdb keeps only in-frame clones here, not all; method: immunoSEQ multiplex PCR. The sample lists tens of thousands of clones; 85% to 90% were seen once. Sequencing was performed on peripheral blood. This TCR was sampled from a human donor with active COVID-19. The donor label of this sample is uncertain.

The CDR3 loop reads CASSLFPGGGGGYGYTF. The CDR3 coding sequence is TGTGCCAGCAGCTTATTCCCAGGGGGAGGAGGAGGCTATGGCTACACCTTC. The chain uses TRBV7-3 and TRBJ1-2, with 7 bases aligning to TRBD1. The CDR3 is 17 residues long. Germline assignment: CDR1 SGHTA and CDR2 FQGTGA. Trimming at V came to 2 bases and at J to 4 bases, leaving 13 bases not matched to a gene.